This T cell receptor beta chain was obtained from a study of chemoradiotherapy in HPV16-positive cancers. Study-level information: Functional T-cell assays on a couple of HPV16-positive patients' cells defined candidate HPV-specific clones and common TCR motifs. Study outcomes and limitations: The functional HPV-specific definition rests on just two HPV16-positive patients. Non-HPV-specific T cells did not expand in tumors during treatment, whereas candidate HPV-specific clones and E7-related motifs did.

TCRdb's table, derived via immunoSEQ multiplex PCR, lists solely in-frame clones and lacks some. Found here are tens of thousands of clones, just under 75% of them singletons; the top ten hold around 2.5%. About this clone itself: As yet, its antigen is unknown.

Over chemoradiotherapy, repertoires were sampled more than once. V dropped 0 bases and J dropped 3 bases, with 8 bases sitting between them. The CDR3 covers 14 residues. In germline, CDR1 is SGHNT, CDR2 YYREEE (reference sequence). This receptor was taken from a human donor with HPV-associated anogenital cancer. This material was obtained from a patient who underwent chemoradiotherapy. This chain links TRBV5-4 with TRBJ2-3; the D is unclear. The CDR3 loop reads CASSLGGVTDTQYF. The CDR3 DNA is TGTGCCAGCAGCTTGGGTGGGGTTACAGATACGCAGTATTTT.